The present TCR beta chain was sequenced within a study of CD8+ T cells in alopecia areata. Stated treatment: oral pan-JAK inhibitor, 5-10 mg twice daily. Samples from alopecia areata patients were lesional scalp punch biopsies and peripheral blood. After isolation, RNA underwent reverse transcription to generate cDNA as the sequencing template. Libraries were prepared by immunoSEQ multiplex PCR; TCRdb keeps only in-frame clonotypes and omits some of them. The table shows 150,000 to 200,000 clones, with less than 75% occurring only once. This clone has just a few counts. The CDR3 length is 14 residues. V lost 2 bases, J lost 9 bases, and 19 bases lay in between. Germline V CDR1 and CDR2: SQVTM, ANQGSEA.

The clonotype was recovered from a human donor with alopecia areata. The chain couples TRBV29-1 to TRBJ2-5, with D possibly matching TRBD2 (6 bases). The sequences come from CD4+ T cells sorted from blood, collected at approximately week 55, from a patient treated with tofacitinib. DNA for the CDR3: TGCAGCGTTGAATACCGCACCGGAGGGGCGCCCCAGTACTTC. This gives the protein CSVEYRTGGAPQYF.